The TCR beta chain described here comes from a study of shared clonotypes between healthy human individuals. Trimming took off 7 bases at V and 3 bases at J, with 12 bases between the two ends. Germline CDR1 and CDR2: SGHDN and FVKESK. The CDR3 consists of 13 residues. Generated by immunoSEQ multiplex PCR, the TCRdb table keeps only in-frame clones and is missing some. The sample records around 580,000 clones, roughly 98% being singletons. Naive CD8 cells comprised CD45RO-negative, CCR7-positively selected cells, excluding terminally differentiated effector memory CD45RA+ cells. V gene TRBV14 combines with J gene TRBJ1-2; TRBD1 might be the D (6 bases). The sequence was collected from a man in his thirties or forties in good health. Sequencing was carried out using naive CD8+ T cells sorted from blood. The CDR3 is CASTLRGDYGYTF. The CDR3 nucleotides read TGTGCCAGCACCCTGAGGGGGGACTATGGCTACACCTTC.